This passage covers 7 T cell receptor beta chains from one sample sequenced in a study of Ad26.COV2.S vaccination and SARS-CoV-2 variants. The data were produced by immunoSEQ multiplex PCR, yet TCRdb's version contains in-frame clones alone and is incomplete. The sample lists 300,000 to 400,000 clones, around 87% seen once, with roughly 3.6% in the top ten. Treatment meaning: roughly 19 received Ad26.COV2.S at low or high dose, single or two shots; about 5 received placebo; per-sample allocation not given. Day 63 after the first vaccine or placebo injection was the time point for sampling. The starting material was peripheral blood, obtained in a trial of Ad26.COV2.S vaccine versus placebo. The source is a person between 18 and 60 years old who received the Ad26.COV2.S COVID-19 vaccine or a placebo.

This chain joins TRBV9 and TRBJ2-1, with D possibly matching TRBD1 (6 bases). V lost 0 bases and J 15 bases, leaving 16 bases between the germline ends. Germline lookup yields CDR1 SGDLS and CDR2 YYNGEE. The CDR3 consists of 13 residues. The DNA of the CDR3 is TGTGCCAGCAGCGTAGAGGGGGAACCTCCTGGGTTCTTC. Translating gives CASSVEGEPPGFF.

This chain uses TRBV5-6 with TRBJ2-7; D is tentatively TRBD1 or TRBD2 (5 bases each). Germline V lookup: CDR1 SGHDT, CDR2 YYEEEE. Trimming took 4 bases from V and 0 from J, leaving 11 bases between them. This CDR3 comprises 14 residues. In nucleotides, the CDR3 is TGTGCCAGCAGCCGGGACCTATCCTCCTACGAGCAGTACTTC. Amino acid sequence: CASSRDLSSYEQYF.

Worth noting for this clone: Distinct nucleotide sequences in the sample also encode this CDR3. This rearrangement joins TRBV7-9 to TRBJ1-5; 8 bases are a match to TRBD1. V gave up 5 bases and J gave up 0 bases; unmatched junction bases: 3. In germline, CDR1 is SEHNR, CDR2 FQNEAQ (reference sequence). The CDR3 is 15 residues long. For the CDR3, the DNA is TGTGCCAGCAGCCTACAGGGGGATAGCAATCAGCCCCAGCATTTT. Its protein product is CASSLQGDSNQPQHF. The whole variable domain, filled in from reference TRBV7-9 and TRBJ1-5, reads DTGVSQNPRHKITKRGQNVTFRCDPISEHNRLYWYRQTLGQGPEFLTYFQNEAQLEKSRLLSDRFSAERPKGSFSTLEIQRTEQGDSAMYLCASSLQGDSNQPQHFGDGTRLSIL.

The chain has TRBV5-5 and TRBJ1-6, with 7 nucleotides matching TRBD1. V was clipped by 4 bases and J by 5 bases; unmatched bases: 9. The CDR3 length is 16 residues. In germline, CDR1 is SGHKS, CDR2 YYEKEE (reference sequence). The chain's CDR3 is CASSDQSTGHNSPLHF. For the CDR3, the DNA is TGTGCCAGCAGCGATCAATCGACAGGGCATAATTCACCCCTCCACTTT.

The V and J genes are TRBV6-1 and TRBJ2-2, with D unclear. V lost 3 bases and J lost 8, with 7 bases in between. CDR3 length equals 12 residues. CDR1 MNHNS and CDR2 SASEGT come from the germline V gene. CDR3 DNA: TGTGCCAGCAGTGATCTAGTGGGGGAGCTGTTTTTT. Its translation is CASSDLVGELFF.

There are a few counts of this clone. This chain joins TRBV12-3 or TRBV12-4 and TRBJ1-2, with D possibly matching TRBD1 (6 bases). V gave up 6 bases and J gave up 4 bases, with 12 bases separating them. The CDR3 extends over 13 amino acids. CDR3 DNA: TGTGCCAGCAGCCAACAGGGACCCTATGGCTACACCTTC. Translated, it gives CASSQQGPYGYTF.

In the case of this clone: This same CDR3 is encoded by further DNA sequences in the sample. The chain recombines TRBV19 with TRBJ2-7; D unclear. The V gene's germline CDR1 is LNHDA and CDR2 SQIVND (reference sequence). This CDR3 region has 11 residues. V dropped 1 base and J dropped 6 bases, with 4 bases sitting between them. CDR3 in DNA: TGTGCCAGTAGTATAGGGTCCGAGCAGTACTTC. This codes for CASSIGSEQYF.